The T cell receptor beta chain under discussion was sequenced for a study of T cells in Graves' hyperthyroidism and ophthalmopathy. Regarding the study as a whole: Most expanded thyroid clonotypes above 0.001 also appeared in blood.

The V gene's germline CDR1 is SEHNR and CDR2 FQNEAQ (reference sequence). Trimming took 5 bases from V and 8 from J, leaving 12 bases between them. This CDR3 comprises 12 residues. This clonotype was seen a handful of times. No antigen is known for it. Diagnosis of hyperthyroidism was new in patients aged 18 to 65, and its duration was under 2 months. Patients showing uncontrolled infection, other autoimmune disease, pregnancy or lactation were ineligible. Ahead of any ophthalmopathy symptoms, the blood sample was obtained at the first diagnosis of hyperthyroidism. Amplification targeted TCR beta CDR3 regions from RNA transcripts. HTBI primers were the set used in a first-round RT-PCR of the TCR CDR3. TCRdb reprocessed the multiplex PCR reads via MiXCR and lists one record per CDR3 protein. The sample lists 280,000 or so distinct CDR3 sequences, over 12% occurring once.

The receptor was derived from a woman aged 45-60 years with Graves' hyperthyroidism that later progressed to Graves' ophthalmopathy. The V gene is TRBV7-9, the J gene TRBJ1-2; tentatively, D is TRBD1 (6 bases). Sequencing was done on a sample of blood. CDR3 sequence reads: CASSPGVGGYTF. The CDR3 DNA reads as TGTGCCAGCAGCCCAGGGGTCGGGGGCTACACCTTC. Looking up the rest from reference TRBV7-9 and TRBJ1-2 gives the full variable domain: DTGVSQNPRHKITKRGQNVTFRCDPISEHNRLYWYRQTLGQGPEFLTYFQNEAQLEKSRLLSDRFSAERPKGSFSTLEIQRTEQGDSAMYLCASSPGVGGYTFGSGTRLTVV.